The rows below give T cell receptor beta chains drawn from one sample of a study of identical twins. TCRdb reanalysed the 5' RACE reads using MiXCR and keeps one entry per CDR3 protein. The sample includes about 920,000 distinct CDR3 sequences, about 12% of them seen just once. These same records also appear under a second study, on yellow fever vaccine responses in identical twins.

Sequences were obtained from PBMCs. All receptors derive from a young woman in good health. Both conserved end residues are part of each CDR3. The D gene is left open where the match is weak. Size tells how often a clone was seen (once, few, many) or the class of an expanded clone, and some rows leave it out.

>TRBV10-3|NA|NA|14|TRBJ2-7
TGTGCCATCAGGACAACCGGGCCCGCCTACGAGCAGTACTTC
CAIRTTGPAYEQYF
>TRBV12-3/TRBV12-4|NA|NA|14|TRBJ1-1
TGTGCCAGCCTGTCGGGGGCTTGGAGCACTGAAGCTTTCTTT
CASLSGAWSTEAFF
>TRBV20-1|NA|TRBD2|18|TRBJ2-3
TGCAGTGCTAACCTAAACTCCGGGACTAGCGGCGGCACAGATACGCAGTATTTT
CSANLNSGTSGGTDTQYF
>TRBV11-2|NA|NA|17|TRBJ2-2
TGTGCCAGCAGCTTAGATAGAGACGGCGCGAACACCGGGGAGCTGTTTTTT
CASSLDRDGANTGELFF
>TRBV11-2|many|TRBD1|18|TRBJ2-1
TGTGCCAGCACAACCGGGACAGGAGCGATGAGCTCCTACAATGAGCAGTTCTTC
CASTTGTGAMSSYNEQFF
>TRBV9|NA|NA|13|TRBJ2-1
TGTGCCAGCAGCGTACTCTCCTACAATGAGCAGTTCTTC
CASSVLSYNEQFF
>TRBV28|few|NA|14|TRBJ1-5
TGTGCCAGCAGTTTCATGGGGGCCAATCAGCCCCAGCATTTT
CASSFMGANQPQHF
>TRBV2|NA|NA|15|TRBJ2-5
TGTGCCAGCAGTGAGGCAGCGAGGTACCAAGAGACCCAGTACTTC
CASSEAARYQETQYF
>TRBV25-1|NA|NA|12|TRBJ2-5
TGTGCCAGCAGGGGCACGATAGAGACCCAGTACTTC
CASRGTIETQYF
>TRBV5-5|few|NA|13|TRBJ1-1
TGTGCCAGCCGGGGAGGGGGGAACACTGAAGCTTTCTTT
CASRGGGNTEAFF
>TRBV18|NA|TRBD1|17|TRBJ1-1
TGTGCCAGCTCAACAGGACTACCGGGACAGACGAACACTGAAGCTTTCTTT
CASSTGLPGQTNTEAFF
>TRBV29-1|few|TRBD2|15|TRBJ2-1
TGCAGCGTTGGGACTAGCGAAACCTCCTACAATGAGCAGTTCTTC
CSVGTSETSYNEQFF
>TRBV6-2/TRBV6-3|few|TRBD2|15|TRBJ2-1
TGTGCCAGCAGTTACTCCCGGGGGGGGTACAATGAGCAGTTCTTC
CASSYSRGGYNEQFF
>TRBV28|few|NA|14|TRBJ2-1
TGTGCCAGCAGTTTCCCTGGGACCCACAATGAGCAGTTCTTC
CASSFPGTHNEQFF
>TRBV18|NA|NA|13|TRBJ1-4
TGTGCCAGCATGAATTCGGGAAATGAAAAACTGTTTTTT
CASMNSGNEKLFF
>TRBV5-1|many|TRBD1|13|TRBJ1-1
TGCGCCAGCAGTGGACAGGGGAGGACTGAAGCTTTCTTT
CASSGQGRTEAFF
>TRBV27|many|NA|13|TRBJ1-1
TGTGCCAGCAGCTGGGACTCAGGGACTGAAGCTTTCTTT
CASSWDSGTEAFF
>TRBV12-3/TRBV12-4|many|NA|12|TRBJ2-7
TGTGCCAGCAGTGACAGCTCCTACGAGCAGTACTTC
CASSDSSYEQYF
>TRBV15|few|TRBD2|18|TRBJ2-1
TGTGCCACCAACTGGGGTCTAGCGGGCATAGGCTCCTACAATGAGCAGTTCTTC
CATNWGLAGIGSYNEQFF
>TRBV7-9|NA|NA|16|TRBJ1-4
TGTGCCAGCAGCTCCGGGAGTCTGCAGTCTAATGAAAAACTGTTTTTT
CASSSGSLQSNEKLFF
>TRBV5-1|few|TRBD2|14|TRBJ2-5
TGCGCCAGCAGCTCCAGGGGACTAGATGGGACCCAGTACTTC
CASSSRGLDGTQYF
>TRBV7-2|NA|NA|14|TRBJ2-5
TGTGCCAGCAGCTTAGGGGGTAGTCTGGAGACCCAGTACTTC
CASSLGGSLETQYF
>TRBV27|NA|NA|21|TRBJ2-3
TGTGCCAGCAGTTTTAGACCGCTAACTGCTACCACGCCTCCTAACACAGATACGCAGTATTTT
CASSFRPLTATTPPNTDTQYF
>TRBV6-5|few|TRBD2|17|TRBJ2-1
TGTGCCAGCAGTTACTCGCAGGGCGGGAGCGACTACAATGAGCAGTTCTTC
CASSYSQGGSDYNEQFF